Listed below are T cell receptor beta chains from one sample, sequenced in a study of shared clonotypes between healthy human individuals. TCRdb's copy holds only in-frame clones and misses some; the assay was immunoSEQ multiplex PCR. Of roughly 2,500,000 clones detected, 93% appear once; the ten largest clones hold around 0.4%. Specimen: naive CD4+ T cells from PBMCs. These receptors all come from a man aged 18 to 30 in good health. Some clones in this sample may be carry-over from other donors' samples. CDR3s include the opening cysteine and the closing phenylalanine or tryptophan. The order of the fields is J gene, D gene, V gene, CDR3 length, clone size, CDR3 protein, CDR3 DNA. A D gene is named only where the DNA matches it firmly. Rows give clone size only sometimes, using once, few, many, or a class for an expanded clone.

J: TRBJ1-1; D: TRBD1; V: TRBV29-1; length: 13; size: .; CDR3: CSVADRVGTEAFF; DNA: TGCAGCGTCGCGGACAGGGTAGGAACTGAAGCTTTCTTT
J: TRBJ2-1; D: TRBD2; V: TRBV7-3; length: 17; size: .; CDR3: CASSLRSGSGRDNEQFF; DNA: TGTGCCAGCAGCTTAAGGTCGGGTAGCGGGAGGGACAATGAGCAGTTCTTC
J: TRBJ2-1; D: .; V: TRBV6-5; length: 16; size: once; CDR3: CASSSISGLGPNEQFF; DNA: TGTGCCAGCAGTTCCATAAGCGGTCTTGGGCCCAATGAGCAGTTCTTC
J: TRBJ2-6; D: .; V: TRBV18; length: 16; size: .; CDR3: CASSPRTEAGANVLTF; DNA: TGTGCCAGCTCACCGAGGACAGAAGCTGGGGCCAACGTCCTGACTTTC
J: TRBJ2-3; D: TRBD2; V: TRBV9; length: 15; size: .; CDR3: CASSDSGRGTDTQYF; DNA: TGTGCCAGCAGCGATAGCGGGAGGGGTACAGATACGCAGTATTTT
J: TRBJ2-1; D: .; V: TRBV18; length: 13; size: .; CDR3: CASSQGGLNEQFF; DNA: TGTGCCAGCTCCCAAGGGGGGCTAAATGAGCAGTTCTTC
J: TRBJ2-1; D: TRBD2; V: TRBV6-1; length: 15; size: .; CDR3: CASRKGTSGGNEQFF; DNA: TGTGCCAGCAGGAAGGGGACTAGCGGAGGGAATGAGCAGTTCTTC
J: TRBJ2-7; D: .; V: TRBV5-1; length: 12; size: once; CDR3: CASSPGHYEQYF; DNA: TGCGCCAGCAGCCCCGGACACTACGAGCAGTACTTC
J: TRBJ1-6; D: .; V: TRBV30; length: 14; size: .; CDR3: CAWSVSGARAPLHF; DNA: TGTGCCTGGAGTGTATCAGGGGCACGGGCACCCCTCCACTTT
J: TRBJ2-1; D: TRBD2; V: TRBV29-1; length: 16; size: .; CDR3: CSVPRVEAGTYNEQFF; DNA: TGCAGCGTTCCTCGGGTTGAAGCGGGGACCTACAATGAGCAGTTCTTC
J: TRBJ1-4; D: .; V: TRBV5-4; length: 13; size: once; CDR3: CASSSYTAEKLFF; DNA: TGTGCCAGCAGTTCCTACACAGCAGAAAAACTGTTTTTT
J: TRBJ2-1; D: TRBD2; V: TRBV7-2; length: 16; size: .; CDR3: CASSPSASGRVNEQFF; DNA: TGTGCCAGCAGCCCCTCCGCTAGCGGGAGGGTTAATGAGCAGTTCTTC
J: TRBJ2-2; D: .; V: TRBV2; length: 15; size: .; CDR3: CASGGRVANTGELFF; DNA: TGTGCCAGCGGGGGCAGGGTTGCGAACACCGGGGAGCTGTTTTTT
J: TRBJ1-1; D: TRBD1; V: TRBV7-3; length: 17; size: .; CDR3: CASSLRGPRQGNTEAFF; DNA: TGTGCCAGCAGCTTAAGGGGCCCCCGACAGGGGAACACTGAAGCTTTCTTT
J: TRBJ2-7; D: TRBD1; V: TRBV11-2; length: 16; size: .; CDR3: CASSVRDRAFFYEQYF; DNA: TGTGCCAGCAGCGTCAGGGACAGAGCATTTTTTTACGAGCAGTACTTC
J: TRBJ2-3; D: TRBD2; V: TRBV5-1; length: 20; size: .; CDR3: CASSLRQGSTSGSSTDTQYF; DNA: TGCGCCAGCAGCTTGCGACAGGGAAGTACTAGCGGGTCTAGCACAGATACGCAGTATTTT
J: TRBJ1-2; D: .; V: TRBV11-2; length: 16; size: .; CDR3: CASSSRGGEEDRGYTF; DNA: TGTGCCAGCAGCTCCCGAGGCGGGGAGGAAGATCGCGGCTACACCTTC
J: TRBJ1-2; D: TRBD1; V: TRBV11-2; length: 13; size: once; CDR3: CASSLTGGAGYTF; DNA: TGTGCCAGCAGCCTCACAGGGGGCGCGGGCTACACCTTC
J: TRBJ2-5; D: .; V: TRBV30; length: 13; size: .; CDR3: CAWTSRQQETQYF; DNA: TGTGCCTGGACTTCGCGGCAGCAAGAGACCCAGTACTTC
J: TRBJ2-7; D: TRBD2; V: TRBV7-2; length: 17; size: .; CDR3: CASSLSSGRQSSYEQYF; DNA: TGTGCCAGCAGCTTAAGTAGCGGGAGGCAAAGCTCCTACGAGCAGTACTTC
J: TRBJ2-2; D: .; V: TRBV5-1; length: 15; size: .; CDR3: CASSLGPGRTGELFF; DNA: TGCGCCAGCAGCTTGGGCCCGGGGCGCACCGGGGAGCTGTTTTTT
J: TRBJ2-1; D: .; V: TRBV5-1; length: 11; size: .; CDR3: CASSLVSEQFF; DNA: TGCGCCAGCAGCTTGGTGAGTGAGCAGTTCTTC
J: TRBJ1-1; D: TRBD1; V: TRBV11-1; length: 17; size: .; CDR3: CASRLPGQLTINTEAFF; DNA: TGTGCCAGCAGATTACCGGGACAGCTCACTATTAACACTGAAGCTTTCTTT
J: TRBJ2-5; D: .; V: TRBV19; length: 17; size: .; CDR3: CASSPPRRASSRETQYF; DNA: TGTGCCAGTAGTCCGCCCCGCCGTGCTAGCTCTAGGGAGACCCAGTACTTC
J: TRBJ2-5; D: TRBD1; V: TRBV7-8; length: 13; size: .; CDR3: CASSPDRGETQYF; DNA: TGTGCCAGCAGCCCCGACAGGGGGGAGACCCAGTACTTC
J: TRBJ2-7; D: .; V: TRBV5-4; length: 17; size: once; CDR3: CASSLGGGEPSSYEQYF; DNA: TGTGCCAGCAGCCTGGGAGGAGGGGAGCCGAGCTCCTACGAGCAGTACTTC
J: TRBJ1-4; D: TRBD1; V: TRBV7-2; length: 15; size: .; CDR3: CASSPQGAAVEKLFF; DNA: TGTGCCAGCAGCCCACAGGGGGCGGCGGTTGAAAAACTGTTTTTT
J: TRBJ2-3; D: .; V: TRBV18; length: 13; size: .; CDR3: CASSPSSDNTQYF; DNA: TGTGCCAGCTCACCATCCAGCGACAATACGCAGTATTTT
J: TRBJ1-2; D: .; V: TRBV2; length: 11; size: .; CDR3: CASDQGYGYTF; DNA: TGTGCCAGCGATCAGGGCTATGGCTACACCTTC
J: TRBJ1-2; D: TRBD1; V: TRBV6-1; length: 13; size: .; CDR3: CASSFTGGNGYTF; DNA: TGTGCCAGCAGTTTTACAGGGGGAAATGGCTACACCTTC
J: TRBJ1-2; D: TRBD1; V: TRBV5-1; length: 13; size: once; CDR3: CASGDRANYGYTF; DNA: TGCGCCAGCGGGGACAGAGCTAACTATGGCTACACCTTC
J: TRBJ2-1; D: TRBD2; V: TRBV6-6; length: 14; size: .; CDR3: CAESPSGRGWEQFF; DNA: TGTGCCGAATCCCCGAGCGGGAGAGGTTGGGAGCAGTTCTTC
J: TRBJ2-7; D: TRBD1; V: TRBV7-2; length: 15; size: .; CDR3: CASSQSGTGWYEQYF; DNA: TGTGCCAGCAGCCAAAGCGGGACAGGGTGGTACGAGCAGTACTTC
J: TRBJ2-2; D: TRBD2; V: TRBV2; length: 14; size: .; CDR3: CASSESSGGGELFF; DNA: TGTGCCAGCAGTGAAAGTAGCGGGGGCGGGGAGCTGTTTTTT
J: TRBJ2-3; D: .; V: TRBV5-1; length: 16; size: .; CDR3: CASSLVGGLSTDTQYF; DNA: TGCGCCAGCAGCTTGGTGGGGGGCCTTAGCACAGATACGCAGTATTTT
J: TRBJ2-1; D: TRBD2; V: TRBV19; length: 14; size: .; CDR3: CASQGLAGGLGQFF; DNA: TGTGCCAGCCAGGGACTAGCGGGCGGCCTCGGGCAGTTCTTC
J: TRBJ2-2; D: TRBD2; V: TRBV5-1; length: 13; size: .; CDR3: CASSHGLVGELFF; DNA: TGCGCCAGCAGCCATGGACTAGTCGGGGAGCTGTTTTTT
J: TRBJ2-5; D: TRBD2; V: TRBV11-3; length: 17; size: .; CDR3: CASSLGTSGRETETQYF; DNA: TGTGCCAGCAGCTTAGGGACTAGCGGGAGGGAGACAGAGACCCAGTACTTC
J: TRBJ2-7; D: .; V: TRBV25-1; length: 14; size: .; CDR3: CASSGTAIRGEQYF; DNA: TGTGCCAGCAGTGGTACCGCCATTCGGGGCGAGCAGTACTTC
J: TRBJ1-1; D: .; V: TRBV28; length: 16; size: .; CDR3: CASSLASLKMNTEAFF; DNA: TGTGCCAGCAGTTTAGCTAGCCTGAAGATGAACACTGAAGCTTTCTTT
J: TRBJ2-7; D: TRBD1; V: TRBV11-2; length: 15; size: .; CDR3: CASSFAGQGFYEQYF; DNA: TGTGCCAGCAGCTTCGCTGGACAGGGGTTCTACGAGCAGTACTTC
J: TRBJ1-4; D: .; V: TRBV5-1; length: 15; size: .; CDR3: CASSLVFDQGRKLFF; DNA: TGCGCCAGCAGCTTGGTATTTGATCAGGGAAGAAAACTGTTTTTT
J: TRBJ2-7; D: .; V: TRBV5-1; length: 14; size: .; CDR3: CASSLVGSSYEQYF; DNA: TGCGCCAGCAGCTTGGTGGGAAGCTCCTACGAGCAGTACTTC
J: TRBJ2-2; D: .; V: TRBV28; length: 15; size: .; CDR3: CASMFGGANTGELFF; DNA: TGTGCCAGCATGTTTGGGGGTGCGAACACCGGGGAGCTGTTTTTT
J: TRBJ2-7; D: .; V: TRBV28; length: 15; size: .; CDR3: CASRAQGPSSYEQYF; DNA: TGTGCCAGCAGGGCTCAGGGGCCCTCATCCTACGAGCAGTACTTC
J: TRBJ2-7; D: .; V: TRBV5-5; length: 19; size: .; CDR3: CASSLLYRGRSGSSYEQYF; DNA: TGTGCCAGCAGCTTGCTGTACAGGGGGCGGAGCGGGAGCTCCTACGAGCAGTACTTC
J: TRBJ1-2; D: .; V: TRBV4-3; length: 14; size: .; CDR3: CASSHTPGSYGYTF; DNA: TGCGCCAGCAGCCACACGCCCGGAAGCTATGGCTACACCTTC
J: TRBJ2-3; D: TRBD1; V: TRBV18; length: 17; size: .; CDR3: CASSPQRQGHVEDTQYF; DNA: TGTGCCAGCTCACCACAACGACAGGGGCATGTCGAAGATACGCAGTATTTT
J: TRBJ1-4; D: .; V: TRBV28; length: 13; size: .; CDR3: CASNGAGEEKLFF; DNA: TGTGCCAGCAATGGGGCAGGGGAGGAAAAACTGTTTTTT
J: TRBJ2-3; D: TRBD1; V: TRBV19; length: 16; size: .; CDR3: CASSKFGQGSTDTQYF; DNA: TGTGCCAGTAGTAAATTCGGACAGGGTAGCACAGATACGCAGTATTTT
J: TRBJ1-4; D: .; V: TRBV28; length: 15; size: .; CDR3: CASGPPDSGNEKLFF; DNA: TGTGCCAGCGGACCCCCGGACTCCGGGAATGAAAAACTGTTTTTT
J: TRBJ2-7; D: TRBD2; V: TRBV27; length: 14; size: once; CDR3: CASRGLAGANEQYF; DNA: TGTGCCAGCAGGGGACTAGCGGGGGCGAACGAGCAGTACTTC
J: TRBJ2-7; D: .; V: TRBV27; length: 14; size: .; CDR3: CASSLRGGLLEQYF; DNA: TGTGCCAGCAGTTTAAGAGGCGGACTCCTAGAGCAGTACTTC
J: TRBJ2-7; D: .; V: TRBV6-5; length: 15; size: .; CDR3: CASSYSVTSSYEQYF; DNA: TGTGCCAGCAGTTACTCAGTGACTAGCTCCTACGAGCAGTACTTC
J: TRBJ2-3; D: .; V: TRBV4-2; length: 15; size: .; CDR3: CASSQERASDPTQYF; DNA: TGTGCCAGCAGCCAAGAGCGGGCTAGCGACCCTACGCAGTATTTT
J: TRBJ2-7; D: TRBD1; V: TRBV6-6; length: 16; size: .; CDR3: CASSYPPGQRSGEQYF; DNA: TGTGCCAGCAGTTACCCTCCGGGACAGCGATCGGGCGAGCAGTACTTC
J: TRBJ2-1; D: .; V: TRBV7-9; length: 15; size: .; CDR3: CASSATAGADNEQFF; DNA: TGTGCCAGCAGCGCGACCGCAGGGGCGGACAATGAGCAGTTCTTC
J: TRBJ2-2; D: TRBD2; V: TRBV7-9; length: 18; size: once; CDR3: CASIRGLGLAEGTGELFF; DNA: TGTGCCAGCATTAGGGGACTCGGACTAGCGGAGGGAACCGGGGAGCTGTTTTTT
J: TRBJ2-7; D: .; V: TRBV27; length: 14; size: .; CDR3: CASSLDGGEDERYF; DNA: TGTGCCAGCAGTTTGGATGGAGGGGAAGACGAGCGGTACTTC